Below, 22 T cell receptor beta chains from the same sample are listed, as sequenced in a study of blood T cells in healthy people across ages. Primed by a sample-barcoded 5' primer and a J-beta primer mix, a second PCR proceeded for about 7 to 12 cycles. TCRdb itself ran the 5' RACE reads through MiXCR, one entry per CDR3 protein. The sample lists 1.5 million to 1.9 million distinct CDR3 sequences, under 55% occurring once. What was sequenced was blood. All receptors come from a woman aged 18-29 years in good health.

The V gene is TRBV10-3, the J gene TRBJ2-7, with a possible D match to TRBD2 (5 bases). V was clipped by 3 bases and J by 7 bases, with 19 bases between them. Per germline, CDR1 ENHRY and CDR2 SYGVKD. The length of the CDR3 is 15 residues. For the CDR3, the DNA is TGTGCCATCAGTGATCCGGGAATGGGGTACAATGAGCAGTACTTC. This sequence encodes CAISDPGMGYNEQYF.

This clonotype was picked up a small number of times. The rearrangement uses TRBV3-1 and TRBJ2-1, with D unclear. CDR1 is LGHDT and CDR2 is YNNKEL in the germline V gene (reference sequence). This CDR3 is built from 15 residues. V lost 3 bases and J lost 1, with 10 bases in between. CDR3 protein: CASSHNGVSYNEQFF. DNA of the CDR3: TGTGCCAGCAGCCACAATGGTGTATCCTACAATGAGCAGTTCTTC.

The chain carries TRBV7-9 and TRBJ1-2, with a weak D call TRBD1 (5 bases). The CDR3 length is 12 residues. Germline V gene data show CDR1 as SEHNR and CDR2 as FQNEAQ (reference sequence). V lost 3 bases and J 8 bases, leaving 10 bases between the germline ends. The DNA of the CDR3 is TGTGCCAGCAGCTTCCCCAGGGACGGCTACACCTTC. Its translation: CASSFPRDGYTF.

This clonotype was detected a few times. The chain combines TRBV28 with TRBJ1-4; no clear D. CDR1 and CDR2 (germline): MDHEN, SYDVKM. Deletions cut 6 bases from V and 13 bases from J, with 12 bases between. This CDR3 is built from 11 residues. The CDR3 coding sequence is TGTGCCAGCAGCCCACCGGGGAGACTGTTTTTT. Its protein product is CASSPPGRLFF.

The chain joins TRBV20-1 to TRBJ2-3, with 7 positions matching TRBD1. V was clipped by 2 bases and J by 0 bases; unmatched bases: 23. This CDR3 contains 21 residues. Germline V gives CDR1 DFQATT, CDR2 SNEGSKA (reference sequence). The CDR3 DNA reads TGCAGTGCTAGAAATACTCCGGGACAGAGATCAGCGGAAGAGAGCACAGATACGCAGTATTTT. Its translation: CSARNTPGQRSAEESTDTQYF.

Remarks on this clonotype: It may be a read error: a sequence one base away is much more abundant. Here the CDR3 omits its conserved ending phenylalanine or tryptophan, so a read error is the likely source. The rearrangement uses TRBV20-1 and TRBJ2-4; weak D call: TRBD1 (5 bases). From germline, CDR1 is DFQATT and CDR2 SNEGSKA (reference sequence). V lost 6 bases and J 4 bases, leaving 13 bases between the germline ends. The CDR3 runs 13 residues. The CDR3 nucleotides read TGCAGTGCCCTTGGGCAGGGTAAAAACATTCAGTACTCC. Its translation: CSALGQGKNIQYS.

Only a few counts were recorded for this clonotype. The gene calls are TRBV13 and TRBJ2-1; 12 positions agree with TRBD2. The CDR3 spans 15 residues. J was trimmed by 9 bases and V by 4 bases; bases with no gene match: 7. From germline, CDR1 is PRHDT and CDR2 FYEKMQ (reference sequence). The CDR3 protein is CASSSLAGGPGEQFF. The DNA of the CDR3 is TGTGCCAGCAGCTCTCTAGCGGGAGGGCCGGGTGAGCAGTTCTTC.

This clonotype was seen a handful of times. The chain carries TRBV18 and TRBJ1-3, with D perhaps matching TRBD1 (5 bases). This CDR3 is 17 amino acids long. Trimming took 3 bases from V and 0 from J, leaving 15 bases between them. CDR1 and CDR2 from the germline V gene are KGHSH and LQKENI. The CDR3 protein is CASSPSTAGGSGNTIYF. The CDR3 DNA reads TGTGCCAGCTCACCCTCGACAGCCGGGGGCTCTGGAAACACCATATATTTT. Complete variable domain (other parts from reference TRBV18 and TRBJ1-3): NAGVMQNPRHLVRRRGQEARLRCSPMKGHSHVYWYRQLPEEGLKFMVYLQKENIIDESGMPKERFSAEFPKEGPSILRIQQVVRGDSAAYFCASSPSTAGGSGNTIYFGEGSWLTVV.

This clonotype was observed a few times. The chain combines TRBV4-3 with TRBJ2-3; D is undetermined. V gave up 4 bases and J gave up 2 bases, with 10 bases separating them. The CDR3 contains 14 residues. Germline-derived CDR1 and CDR2 are LGHNA and YSLEER. DNA of the CDR3: TGCGCCAGCAGCCCCCATGACCTCACAGATACGCAGTATTTT. It yields the protein CASSPHDLTDTQYF.

There are a few counts of this clonotype. J is TRBJ2-3 and V is TRBV11-2; 8 bases align to TRBD1. J lost 6 bases, V lost 3 bases, and 8 bases had no gene match. CDR1 and CDR2 from the germline V gene are SGHAT and FQNNGV. The CDR3 is 15 residues long. CDR3 DNA: TGTGCCAGCAGCTTCGCGACAGGGGACACGGATACGCAGTATTTT. Protein product: CASSFATGDTDTQYF. Full variable domain (remainder filled in from reference TRBV11-2 and TRBJ2-3): EAGVAQSPRYKIIEKRQSVAFWCNPISGHATLYWYQQILGQGPKLLIQFQNNGVVDDSQLPKDRFSAERLKGVDSTLKIQPAKLEDSAVYLCASSFATGDTDTQYFGPGTRLTVL.

This chain links TRBV9 with TRBJ1-1; D is uncertain. Deletions cut 4 bases from V and 7 bases from J, with 11 bases between. The CDR3 loop spans 12 amino acids. Germline CDR1 and CDR2: SGDLS and YYNGEE. The CDR3 nucleotides are TGTGCCAGCAGCCCCGCGGGCCTTGAAGCTTTCTTT. The encoded protein is CASSPAGLEAFF.

The CDR3 here is CASSDTTDTQYF. Here the CDR3 DNA reads TGTGCCAGCAGTGACACAACAGATACGCAGTATTTT. The V and J genes are TRBV25-1 and TRBJ2-3; D ambiguous. Germline V gene lookup returns CDR1 MGHDK and CDR2 SYGVNS. The germline V and J ends were trimmed by 3 bases and 3 bases, with 4 bases remaining between them. CDR3 length: 12 amino acids.

This clonotype was counted a single time. The chain couples TRBV14 to TRBJ1-1; D is possibly TRBD1 (6 bases). Germline V lookup: CDR1 SGHDN, CDR2 FVKESK. This CDR3 has 15 residues. V was cut by 3 bases and J by 4 bases, with 15 bases left in between. This CDR3 is CASSHLTGGGTEAFF. The CDR3 DNA follows: TGTGCCAGCAGCCATCTGACAGGCGGGGGCACTGAAGCTTTCTTT.

This sequence joins TRBV29-1 and TRBJ2-2; D is ambiguous. The CDR3 is 12 residues long. Per the germline V gene, CDR1 is SQVTM and CDR2 is ANQGSEA. Trimming removed 6 bases at V and 6 bases at J, with 11 bases between. The CDR3 coding sequence is TGCAGCGTAGGTCCTCGGGCCGGGGAGCTGTTTTTT. Protein sequence: CSVGPRAGELFF.

The rearrangement uses TRBV29-1 and TRBJ2-7; D tentatively fits TRBD1 or TRBD2 (7 bases each). Germline V lookup: CDR1 SQVTM, CDR2 ANQGSEA. The CDR3 totals 14 residues. Trimming removed 0 bases from V and 4 bases from J, with 13 bases in between. CDR3 in amino acids: CSVEDRQGGYEQYF. The CDR3 DNA follows: TGCAGCGTTGAAGATCGGCAGGGGGGGTACGAGCAGTACTTC.

The chain couples TRBV27 to TRBJ2-1, with 11 positions matching TRBD1. Germline V gene lookup returns CDR1 MNHEY and CDR2 SMNVEV (reference sequence). The ends lost 3 bases at V and 10 bases at J; junction bases unmatched: 5. The CDR3 runs 14 residues. Here the CDR3 reads CASSLDRGLSEQFF. As DNA, the CDR3 is TGTGCCAGCAGTTTGGACAGGGGGCTATCGGAGCAGTTCTTC.

Worth noting for this clonotype: Relative to the germline gene, one junction end is altered; a read error may explain this. V and J are TRBV7-4 and TRBJ2-7, with D perhaps assigned TRBD1 or TRBD2 (6 bases each). Germline V CDR1 and CDR2: SGHVT, SQSDAQ. The CDR3 has 16 amino acids. CDR3 DNA: TGTGCCAGCAGCCTAGCGCGGGACACCCAATCCTACGAGCAGTACTTC. Translated, it gives CASSLARDTQSYEQYF.

This clonotype was recorded many times. The DNA of the CDR3 is TGTGCCAGCAGTTTTGGCGGGGATTCACCCCTCCACTTT. It is translated as CASSFGGDSPLHF. The chain joins TRBV12-3 or TRBV12-4 to TRBJ1-6, with D uncertain. The CDR3 is 13 amino acids. V was trimmed by 3 bases and J by 8 bases, leaving 8 bases between them.

The rearrangement joins TRBV5-1 to TRBJ2-2; TRBD1 might be the D (6 bases). Germline CDR1 and CDR2: SGHRS and YFSETQ. The CDR3 contains 16 residues. Deletions cut 5 bases from V and 1 base from J, with 15 bases between. The CDR3 DNA reads as TGCGCCAGCAGGCCTACAGGGAGCCAGAACACCGGGGAGCTGTTTTTT. Its translation is CASRPTGSQNTGELFF.

The rearrangement joins TRBV20-1 to TRBJ1-2; no firm D call. There are 10 residues in the CDR3. Germline loops: CDR1 DFQATT, CDR2 SNEGSKA (reference sequence). V shed 5 bases and J shed 5 bases, with 6 bases lying between them. CDR3 region: CSAVFYGYTF. The CDR3 region has the DNA TGCAGTGCTGTTTTTTATGGCTACACCTTC.

This chain uses TRBV24-1 with TRBJ2-1, with 9 nucleotides matching TRBD2. Germline CDR1 is KGHDR and CDR2 is SFDVKD. V was pared by 4 bases and J by 4 bases, with 4 bases of the junction left unmatched. This CDR3 region has 15 residues. CDR3 DNA: TGTGCCACCAGTGACCCGGGACTAGCTTACAATGAGCAGTTCTTC. Protein sequence: CATSDPGLAYNEQFF.

This clonotype was recorded a few times. Compared with germline, one end of the junction differs, possibly owing to a read error. The chain uses TRBV9 and TRBJ2-5; maybe TRBD1 (6 bases). This CDR3 comprises 13 residues. CDR1 is SGDLS, CDR2 YYNGEE, per germline. CDR3 coding DNA: TGTGCCGGCAGCGTGAGGGGGTACAATGAGCAGTACTTC. It translates to CAGSVRGYNEQYF.